A single sample is the source of the 24 T cell receptor beta chains below, sequenced in a study of CD8 T cells in ankylosing spondylitis. Each CDR3 protein is one row after TCRdb ran MiXCR on the 5' RACE reads. The repertoire has some 800,000 distinct CDR3 sequences, about 11% of them found once; the top ten carry about 0.5%. These receptors have no known antigen. Study results and caveats: One TCR beta motif, made up of roughly 8 highly homologous variants, appeared characteristic of ankylosing spondylitis blood.

The specimen sequenced was blood, either unsorted or a sorted T cell fraction (not recorded which). The source is a male donor with ankylosing spondylitis.

This chain uses TRBV4-2 with TRBJ2-1; 7 positions agree with TRBD1. The CDR3 totals 17 residues. Germline-derived CDR1 and CDR2 are LGHNA and YNFKEQ. V dropped 4 bases and J dropped 1; count of bases not matched to a gene: 10. CDR3 bases: TGTGCCAGCAGCCCAGATTCGGGACAGTATTCCTACAATGAGCAGTTCTTC. Translating it yields CASSPDSGQYSYNEQFF.

The V gene is TRBV18, the J gene TRBJ2-1; 7 bases match TRBD2. The CDR3 is made up of 16 amino acids. J lost 7 bases, V lost 4 bases, and 13 bases had no gene match. The germline V gene encodes CDR1 KGHSH and CDR2 LQKENI. The CDR3 here is CASSRSLADLGNEQFF. Written as DNA, the CDR3 is TGTGCCAGCTCACGCTCCCTAGCGGACTTGGGGAATGAGCAGTTCTTC.

The sample holds a few counts of this clonotype. This chain uses TRBV20-1 with TRBJ1-4; no firm D call. Germline lookup yields CDR1 DFQATT and CDR2 SNEGSKA (reference sequence). V was clipped by 6 bases and J by 10 bases, with 15 bases between them. There are 12 residues in the CDR3. The CDR3 protein is CSAHSGVRKLFF. DNA for the CDR3: TGCAGTGCCCATAGCGGGGTTAGAAAACTGTTTTTT.

This clonotype occurred a few times. The chain uses TRBV5-1 and TRBJ2-4; TRBD1 matches 9 bases. After removal of 4 bases from V and 7 bases from J, the junction contained 6 bases not matched to a gene. The V gene's germline CDR1 is SGHRS and CDR2 YFSETQ. The length of the CDR3 is 14 residues. The chain's CDR3 is CASSPTGGFNIQYF. For the CDR3, the DNA is TGCGCCAGCAGCCCGACAGGGGGGTTTAACATTCAGTACTTC.

This clonotype was seen only a few times. The genes are TRBV25-1 and TRBJ1-4; no clear D gene. Germline lookup yields CDR1 MGHDK and CDR2 SYGVNS. V was clipped by 9 bases and J by 0 bases, with 8 bases between them. CDR3 length: 13 amino acids. The CDR3 coding sequence is TGTGCCAGTCGGAGATCAACTAATGAAAAACTGTTTTTT. This sequence encodes CASRRSTNEKLFF.

The chain carries TRBV20-1 and TRBJ2-3; 9 bases match TRBD2. With 0 bases clipped from V and 4 bases from J, the junction kept 5 bases outside the gene matches. The CDR3 is 15 residues long. The germline V gene encodes CDR1 DFQATT and CDR2 SNEGSKA (reference sequence). The CDR3 bases are TGCAGTGCTAGAGATCTGCGGGAGGGGTCAGATACGCAGTATTTT. Translating gives CSARDLREGSDTQYF.

The chain joins TRBV11-2 to TRBJ2-1, with 10 bases matching TRBD1. CDR3 length: 19 amino acids. CDR1 and CDR2 (germline): SGHAT, FQNNGV. V gave up 4 bases and J gave up 8 bases; unmatched junction bases: 20. The CDR3 is CASSSPKSRDRGPSDEQFF. In DNA, the CDR3 is TGTGCCAGCAGCTCTCCAAAGTCACGGGACAGGGGCCCTTCAGATGAGCAGTTCTTC.

In its sample, this clonotype was seen many times. The chain employs TRBV12-3 or TRBV12-4 and TRBJ1-2, with D perhaps TRBD1 (5 bases). CDR3 length: 13 residues. V was shortened by 6 bases and J by 4 bases, with 12 bases between the two germline ends. The CDR3 reads CASRSDRPYGYTF. CDR3 in DNA: TGTGCCAGCAGATCTGACAGACCCTATGGCTACACCTTC.

This clonotype was picked up many times. The V call is TRBV29-1, the J call TRBJ2-2, with 10 bases that match TRBD2. CDR1 and CDR2 from the germline V gene are SQVTM and ANQGSEA. CDR3 length: 14 amino acids. Trimming at V came to 7 bases and at J to 2 bases, leaving 4 bases not matched to a gene. CDR3 in DNA: TGCAGCGCCTCTAGCGGGAGTAACACCGGGGAGCTGTTTTTT. Its protein is CSASSGSNTGELFF.

The chain joins TRBV18 to TRBJ2-5; D is perhaps TRBD2 (5 bases). This CDR3 is 12 amino acids long. The germline CDR1 and CDR2 sequences are KGHSH and LQKENI. With 3 bases removed from V and 13 bases from J, the gap between germline ends came to 15 bases. In DNA, the CDR3 is TGTGCCAGCTCACCTACCCGAGGGCTGGGGTACTTC. Its translation is CASSPTRGLGYF.

This clonotype was observed a single time. J is TRBJ2-1 and V is TRBV20-1; 7 bases align to TRBD1. Germline V CDR1 and CDR2: DFQATT, SNEGSKA (reference sequence). The CDR3 totals 15 residues. V trimming: 1 base; J trimming: 1 base; junction bases outside the gene matches: 4. The CDR3: CSARGDRVSYNEQFF. The CDR3 DNA reads as TGCAGTGCTAGAGGTGACAGGGTTTCCTACAATGAGCAGTTCTTC.

This clonotype was detected ten times or more. The chain employs TRBV12-3 or TRBV12-4 and TRBJ1-2; D unresolved. The V end was cut by 6 bases, the J end by 8 bases, with 13 bases between. CDR3 length: 12 amino acids. The CDR3: CASSRLRRGYTF. The DNA for the CDR3 is TGTGCCAGCAGCCGACTTCGGAGGGGCTACACCTTC.

V usage is TRBV5-6 and J usage is TRBJ2-7; maybe TRBD2 (5 bases). This CDR3 spans 14 amino acids. Per germline, CDR1 SGHDT and CDR2 YYEEEE. The V end lost 3 bases, the J end lost 7 bases, and 17 bases lay between the germline ends. CDR3 sequence (DNA): TGTGCCAGCAGCTCTCGGACGGGAAAAAGGGAGCAGTACTTC. Amino acid sequence: CASSSRTGKREQYF.

This chain links TRBV6-2 or TRBV6-3 with TRBJ1-1; 8 bases fit TRBD1. The ends lost 2 bases at V and 4 bases at J; junction bases unmatched: 15. This CDR3 has 18 residues. Per the germline V gene, CDR1 is MNHEY and CDR2 is SVGEGT. Here the CDR3 reads CASSYRPGQGGGSTEAFF. Here the CDR3 DNA reads TGTGCCAGCAGTTACCGGCCTGGACAGGGAGGAGGAAGCACTGAAGCTTTCTTT.

The V and J genes are TRBV6-1 and TRBJ2-7; no clear D. The CDR3 has 13 residues. V dropped 5 bases and J dropped 5 bases, with 13 bases sitting between them. Per the germline V gene, CDR1 is MNHNS and CDR2 is SASEGT. For the CDR3, the DNA is TGTGCCAGCAGTCGAGCTGGCCAGGACGAGCAGTACTTC. This translates into CASSRAGQDEQYF.

This clonotype was detected a few times. This chain joins TRBV18 and TRBJ2-5; the D is unclear. This CDR3 is built from 14 residues. Trimming stripped 3 bases from V and 2 bases from J, with 10 bases between. CDR1 KGHSH and CDR2 LQKENI come from the germline V gene. The CDR3: CASSPGLEQETQYF. The CDR3 nucleotides read TGTGCCAGCTCACCGGGGTTAGAGCAAGAGACCCAGTACTTC.

This clonotype was recorded many times. The chain combines TRBV6-5 with TRBJ1-1, with unresolved D. The CDR3 is made up of 14 amino acids. V was cut by 2 bases and J by 11 bases, with 18 bases left in between. CDR1 and CDR2 (germline): MNHEY, SVGAGI. The CDR3 loop reads CASSYGPLGSLAFF. CDR3 coding DNA: TGTGCCAGCAGTTACGGACCCTTGGGGAGTCTGGCTTTCTTT.

This clonotype showed up many times. The chain is built from TRBV5-5 and TRBJ2-1, with D possibly TRBD2 on 6 matching bases. The ends were cut back, 1 base at V and 3 bases at J, with 11 bases in the middle. The CDR3 length is 15 residues. The germline V gene has CDR1 SGHKS and CDR2 YYEKEE (reference sequence). CDR3 sequence reads: CASSLLGGIYNEQFF. CDR3 DNA: TGTGCCAGCAGCTTGTTGGGCGGGATCTACAATGAGCAGTTCTTC. Based on the CDR3 plus reference TRBV5-5 and TRBJ2-1, the full variable domain is DAGVTQSPTHLIKTRGQQVTLRCSPISGHKSVSWYQQVLGQGPQFIFQYYEKEERGRGNFPDRFSARQFPNYSSELNVNALLLGDSALYLCASSLLGGIYNEQFFGPGTRLTVL.

The genes are TRBV4-3 and TRBJ2-7; D unclear. This CDR3 spans 17 amino acids. Trimming removed 4 bases from V and 5 bases from J, with 24 bases in between. Germline V gives CDR1 LGHNA, CDR2 YSLEER. The CDR3 region is CASSLRPLPGFVDEQYF. DNA for the CDR3: TGCGCCAGCAGCCTCCGGCCACTACCTGGCTTTGTCGACGAGCAGTACTTC.

The chain couples TRBV2 to TRBJ2-2; weak D call: TRBD1 (6 bases). The germline gives CDR1 SNHLY, CDR2 FYNNEI. This CDR3 has 18 residues. Trimming removed 0 bases from V and 3 bases from J, with 17 bases in between. The CDR3, as DNA: TGTGCCAGCAGTGAAGCCCCCGGACAGTATTCATACACCGGGGAGCTGTTTTTT. Amino acid sequence: CASSEAPGQYSYTGELFF.

As for this clonotype: A much larger clonotype is one base distant, so this may be a read error. The V call is TRBV6-5, the J call TRBJ2-3; the D gene is possibly TRBD2 (6 bases). The ends were cut back, 4 bases at V and 4 bases at J, with 15 bases in the middle. The germline V gene has CDR1 MNHEY and CDR2 SVGAGI. The CDR3 extends over 15 amino acids. The DNA for the CDR3 is TGTGCCAGCAGTTCTCCAGGGAGGTCCGCAGATACGCAGTATTTT. Translating gives CASSSPGRSADTQYF.

The chain is built from TRBV24-1 and TRBJ2-7; D is unclear. Germline V CDR1 and CDR2: KGHDR, SFDVKD. Trimming shortened V by 2 bases and J by 3 bases, and 10 bases separated the two germline ends. This CDR3 has 14 amino acids. The CDR3 DNA sequence: TGTGCCACCAGTGATTCGGCGACGGGCTACGAGCAGTACTTC. It specifies CATSDSATGYEQYF.

This clonotype has just a few counts. This chain joins TRBV10-3 and TRBJ2-6, with D perhaps TRBD1 or TRBD2 (5 bases each). The length of the CDR3 is 18 residues. Trimming removed 6 bases at V and 0 bases at J, with 18 bases between. Germline V gives CDR1 ENHRY, CDR2 SYGVKD. CDR3 region: CAIRPQEEPNSGANVLTF. The DNA for the CDR3 is TGTGCCATCAGACCACAGGAGGAGCCTAACTCTGGGGCCAACGTCCTGACTTTC.

This clonotype came up a few times. This sequence joins TRBV20-1 and TRBJ1-2, with D perhaps TRBD1 (6 bases). The length of the CDR3 is 13 residues. The germline V gene has CDR1 DFQATT and CDR2 SNEGSKA (reference sequence). The CDR3 nucleotides read TGCGCTCCGATACAGGGAGTTAACTATGGCTACACCTTC. It codes for CAPIQGVNYGYTF.